The clone carrying this T cell receptor (beta chain) was detected a few times. Antigen: not known. This sample was included in a study of CD8+CD57+ T cells in acquired aplastic anemia. Study outcomes and limitations: CD8+ Simpson's diversity showed no significant patient-control difference.

The template for TCR beta VDJ and CDR3 sequence profiling was genomic DNA. TCRdb used MiXCR to reprocess the reads, holding one entry per CDR3 protein. The table records roughly 190,000 distinct CDR3 sequences, about half of them present only once. This clonotype was obtained from a human donor in good health, serving as a control. What was sequenced was sorted CD4+, CD8+, or CD8+CD57+ T cells (not recorded which) from PBMCs.

The DNA for the CDR3 is TGTGCCAGCAGCGTAGCCGGGGGGGGGACAGGAAATGAAGCTTTCTTT. Amino acids: CASSVAGGGTGNEAFF. The chain carries TRBV9 and TRBJ1-1; 8 bases fit TRBD1. The germline CDR1 and CDR2 sequences are SGDLS and YYNGEE. The CDR3 sequence is 16 residues long. The V and J ends lost 0 bases and 7 bases, in that order; junction bases with no gene match: 11.